This passage covers 9 T cell receptor beta chains from one sample sequenced in a study of blood T cell repertoires in COVID-19. This table comes from immunoSEQ multiplex PCR, and its TCRdb copy is limited to in-frame clones, with some not included. The sample records over 70,000 clones, roughly 84% being singletons. The sequenced sample consisted of peripheral blood. The receptors were gathered from a man in his fifties or sixties with COVID-19, enrolled during active disease.

The chain recombines TRBV2 with TRBJ2-3, with D perhaps matching TRBD1 (6 bases). CDR3 size: 16 residues. Germline V gives CDR1 SNHLY, CDR2 FYNNEI. Trimming cost V 7 bases and J 0 bases, with 17 bases left between them. The CDR3 nucleotides are TGTGCCAGCACCCGGCTCGGGACAACTAGCACAGATACGCAGTATTTT. As protein: CASTRLGTTSTDTQYF.

The J gene is TRBJ1-2, the V gene TRBV18, with D maybe TRBD1 (6 bases). Germline lookup yields CDR1 KGHSH and CDR2 LQKENI. The CDR3 totals 14 residues. V was cut by 6 bases and J by 2 bases, with 13 bases left in between. The CDR3 loop reads CASSVGANNYGYTF. The CDR3 coding sequence is TGTGCCAGCTCCGTGGGGGCGAACAACTATGGCTACACCTTC.

The genes are TRBV18 and TRBJ1-1; no definite D call. The CDR3 covers 15 residues. Trimming stripped 0 bases from V and 4 bases from J, with 12 bases between. Looked up from germline, CDR1 is KGHSH and CDR2 is LQKENI. The CDR3 nucleotides read TGTGCCAGCTCACCACCGGGTGTTAGACTCACTGAAGCTTTCTTT. This sequence encodes CASSPPGVRLTEAFF.

The CDR3, as DNA: TGTGCCAGCAGAGCCCAACAGGGGGCGCAGATTGGCTACACCTTC. Protein: CASRAQQGAQIGYTF. This rearrangement joins TRBV6-5 to TRBJ1-2; 9 bases are shared with TRBD1. Germline V gives CDR1 MNHEY, CDR2 SVGAGI. The V and J ends lost 6 bases and 7 bases, in that order; junction bases with no gene match: 12. CDR3 length equals 15 residues.

The chain links TRBV28 to TRBJ2-3; 8 nucleotides align to TRBD2. The CDR3 contains 18 residues. CDR1 is MDHEN and CDR2 is SYDVKM in the germline V gene. J was trimmed by 5 bases and V by 2 bases; bases with no gene match: 15. Written as DNA, the CDR3 is TGTGCCAGCAGTTTAAATTCGGGGGGGGAGGTGTATCGAGATACGCAGTATTTT. Its translation: CASSLNSGGEVYRDTQYF.

The rearrangement uses TRBV27 and TRBJ1-4; 8 positions agree with TRBD1. J was trimmed by 6 bases and V by 2 bases; bases with no gene match: 2. The V gene's germline CDR1 is MNHEY and CDR2 SMNVEV (reference sequence). This CDR3 contains 14 residues. CDR3 loop: CASSLADRDEKLFF. CDR3 nucleotides: TGTGCCAGCAGTTTAGCGGACAGGGATGAAAAACTGTTTTTT.

This chain connects TRBV7-3 to TRBJ2-1, with TRBD2 matching 7 bases. Looked up from germline, CDR1 is SGHTA and CDR2 is FQGTGA. The CDR3 length is 15 residues. The junction had 5 bases not matched to a gene; V was cut back by 2 bases and J by 4 bases. The CDR3 nucleotides read TGTGCCAGCAGCTTAGGGCTAGCGGTATACAATGAGCAGTTCTTC. Translation: CASSLGLAVYNEQFF.

The V call is TRBV18, the J call TRBJ1-1; D is unresolved. The CDR3 spans 16 residues. The V gene lost 3 bases and the J gene lost 0 bases, with 14 bases spanning the gap. Germline CDR1 is KGHSH and CDR2 is LQKENI. CDR3 in amino acids: CASSPRQVQMNTEAFF. The CDR3 DNA follows: TGTGCCAGCTCACCTCGGCAGGTGCAGATGAACACTGAAGCTTTCTTT.

The chain carries TRBV5-4 and TRBJ2-3; TRBD2 is a possible D gene (5 bases). Germline V gives CDR1 SGHNT, CDR2 YYREEE (reference sequence). V was pared by 4 bases and J by 0 bases, with 12 bases between. The CDR3 extends over 15 amino acids. CDR3 DNA: TGTGCCAGCAGCGTCGTCCGGGGTAGCACAGATACGCAGTATTTT. Protein sequence: CASSVVRGSTDTQYF.